These T cell receptor beta chains were read from a single sample in a study of CD8+ T cells in alopecia areata. The assay was immunoSEQ multiplex PCR, and TCRdb's table has in-frame clones only and misses some. The sample records more than 200,000 clones, approximately 61% being singletons. Specimen: CD4+ T cells sorted from blood, collected at week 0. The receptors stem from a human donor with alopecia areata. The CDR3 runs from the conserved cysteine through the conserved F or W. D genes are given only for firm matches. Some rows have no size entry. The others give once, few or many, or a class for an expanded clone.

d_gene,abundance,v_gene,j_gene,CDR3nt,CDR3aa
TRBD2,.,TRBV15,TRBJ2-7,TGTGCCACCAGCCTCGAAGGTTGGGGGGGCGAGCAGTACTTC,CATSLEGWGGEQYF
TRBD2,.,TRBV5-4,TRBJ2-5,TGTGCCAGCAGCTCCCCACTAGCGGGGGAGACCCAGTACTTC,CASSSPLAGETQYF
.,few,TRBV10-3,TRBJ2-7,TGTGCCATCACCGAGGGGAGCTCCTACGAGCAGTACTTC,CAITEGSSYEQYF
.,.,TRBV6-1,TRBJ1-4,TGTGCCAGCAGTGACAGATTGTCTGAAAAACTGTTTTTT,CASSDRLSEKLFF
TRBD1,.,TRBV29-1,TRBJ2-5,TGCAGCGTTGAAGGACAGGGAAAGACCCAGTACTTC,CSVEGQGKTQYF
.,few,TRBV14,TRBJ2-5,TGTGCCAGCAGCCAGGACCGGGGAGACAGGATTGGAGAGACCCAGTACTTC,CASSQDRGDRIGETQYF
.,.,TRBV28,TRBJ1-5,TGTGCCAGCAGTTTGCCCCAGGGTTTCAATCAGCCCCAGCATTTT,CASSLPQGFNQPQHF
.,.,TRBV7-9,TRBJ2-7,TGTGCCAGCAGCTTTACGACGCCTGGGAACGAGCAGTACTTC,CASSFTTPGNEQYF
.,.,TRBV13,TRBJ2-1,TGTGCCAGCAGCGGGCGGACCGGGGCCAATGAGCAGTTCTTC,CASSGRTGANEQFF
.,once,TRBV5-1,TRBJ1-2,TGCGCCAGCAGCATCGGACAGACTTATGGCTACACCTTC,CASSIGQTYGYTF
.,few,TRBV29-1,TRBJ2-1,TGCAGCGTTGTCTCTCAGGGGCAAGCCTACAATGAGCAGTTCTTC,CSVVSQGQAYNEQFF
TRBD2,few,TRBV29-1,TRBJ2-5,TGCAGCGTCCGCGGGGGGGCGGGAGAGACCCAGTACTTC,CSVRGGAGETQYF
TRBD1,.,TRBV10-3,TRBJ2-5,TGTGCCATCAGTGAGTCAGGGACAGGGCTCGGAGAGACCCAGTACTTC,CAISESGTGLGETQYF
.,.,TRBV29-1,TRBJ1-2,TGCAGCGTTGACGGGGGATATGGCTACACCTTC,CSVDGGYGYTF
.,.,TRBV10-2,TRBJ2-1,TGCGCCAGCAGCCCTGGACGGGAAGAGCAGTTCTTC,CASSPGREEQFF
TRBD1,.,TRBV29-1,TRBJ2-1,TGCAGCGTTGGGCAGGGGGTCTACAATGAGCAGTTCTTC,CSVGQGVYNEQFF
TRBD2,.,TRBV25-1,TRBJ2-5,TGTGCCAGCAGTAACGTAGCGGGTTCTCAAGAGACCCAGTACTTC,CASSNVAGSQETQYF
.,.,TRBV29-1,TRBJ2-5,TGCAGCGTTGTACACGGCCAAGAGACCCAGTACTTC,CSVVHGQETQYF
.,.,TRBV30,TRBJ2-7,TGTGCCTGGGCCGTTTTCGAAGGGGGCGAGCAGTACTTC,CAWAVFEGGEQYF
.,.,TRBV30,TRBJ2-5,TGTGCCTTTAGGGGGGGGCGAGAGACCCAGTACTTC,CAFRGGRETQYF
.,.,TRBV10-3,TRBJ1-1,TGTGCCATCACAGGAGGGGCAGCAAACACTGAAGCTTTCTTT,CAITGGAANTEAFF
TRBD1,.,TRBV29-1,TRBJ2-1,TGCAGCGAGGGACAGGGTGGGGGCAATGAGCAGTTCTTC,CSEGQGGGNEQFF
.,.,TRBV20-1,TRBJ1-1,TGCAGTGCTCGCACTTGGGACGAAGCTTTCTTT,CSARTWDEAFF
TRBD1,.,TRBV14,TRBJ1-1,TGTGCCAGCAGCCAGGTTGGACAGGCTGAAGCTTTCTTT,CASSQVGQAEAFF
.,.,TRBV6-1,TRBJ2-7,TGTGCCAGCAGTGAAATAGGCAGCTCCTACGAGCAGTACTTC,CASSEIGSSYEQYF
TRBD2,few,TRBV5-1,TRBJ2-5,TGCGCCAGCAGCTCGGGACTAGCGGGGCCCCAAGAGACCCAGTACTTC,CASSSGLAGPQETQYF
TRBD1,.,TRBV5-6,TRBJ2-1,TGTGCCAGCAGCCTTGGGACAGGCTCCTACAATGAGCAGTTCTTC,CASSLGTGSYNEQFF
.,few,TRBV14,TRBJ2-5,TGTGCCAGCAGCCCCCGACAGACATCAGAGACCCAGTACTTC,CASSPRQTSETQYF
.,once,TRBV29-1,TRBJ1-1,TGCAGCGTTGACCCAGGGAATACTGAAGCTTTCTTT,CSVDPGNTEAFF
.,once,TRBV5-1,TRBJ2-7,TGCGCCAGCAGCTTAGCGAGCTCCTACGAGCAGTACTTC,CASSLASSYEQYF
.,.,TRBV5-1,TRBJ1-1,TGCGCCAGCAGCCCACTAGGGAGTGGCGTGATGAACACTGAAGCTTTCTTT,CASSPLGSGVMNTEAFF
.,.,TRBV25-1,TRBJ1-4,TGTGCCAGCAGGGCAGGGAATGAAAAACTGTTTTTT,CASRAGNEKLFF
.,.,TRBV5-1,TRBJ1-1,TGCGCCAGCAGCTTGACAGCCAGGGCTGAAGCTTTCTTT,CASSLTARAEAFF
.,.,TRBV10-1,TRBJ2-1,TGCGCCAGCAGTGAGTCGAGAGGGATGAATGAGCAGTTCTTC,CASSESRGMNEQFF
.,.,TRBV11-2,TRBJ2-5,TGTGCCAGCAAAGTAGGGGCTACCCAGTACTTC,CASKVGATQYF
TRBD1,.,TRBV30,TRBJ2-2,TGTGCCTGGAGCCCTCCGGGACAGGCCCGCACCGGGGAGCTGTTTTTT,CAWSPPGQARTGELFF
TRBD2,few,TRBV5-1,TRBJ2-3,TGCGCCAGCAGGCCAAGGTTAGCGGGAGGAGATACGCAGTATTTT,CASRPRLAGGDTQYF
.,.,TRBV14,TRBJ2-5,TGTGCCAGCAGCCGCCAAGAGACCCAGTACTTC,CASSRQETQYF
.,.,TRBV12-5,TRBJ1-6,TGTGCTAGTGCCGTCGGGACAACGAATAATTCACCCCTCCACTTT,CASAVGTTNNSPLHF
.,.,TRBV5-1,TRBJ2-3,TGCGCCAGCAGCTCTAACACAGATACGCAGTATTTT,CASSSNTDTQYF
TRBD1,.,TRBV29-1,TRBJ1-4,TGCAGCGTTGGTGTAGACAGGGAATTATTT,CSVGVDRELF